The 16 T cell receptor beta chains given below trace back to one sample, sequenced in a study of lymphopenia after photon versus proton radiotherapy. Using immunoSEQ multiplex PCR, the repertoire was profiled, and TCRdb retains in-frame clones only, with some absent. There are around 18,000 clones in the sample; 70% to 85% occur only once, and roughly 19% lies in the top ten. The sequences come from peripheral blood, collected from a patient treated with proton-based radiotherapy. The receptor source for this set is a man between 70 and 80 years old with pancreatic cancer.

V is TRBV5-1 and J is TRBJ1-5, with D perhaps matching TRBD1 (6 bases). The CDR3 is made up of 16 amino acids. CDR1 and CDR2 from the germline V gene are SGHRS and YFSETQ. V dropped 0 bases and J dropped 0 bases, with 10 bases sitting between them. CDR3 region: CASSLDRDPSNQPQHF. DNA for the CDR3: TGCGCCAGCAGCTTGGACAGGGATCCTAGCAATCAGCCCCAGCATTTT.

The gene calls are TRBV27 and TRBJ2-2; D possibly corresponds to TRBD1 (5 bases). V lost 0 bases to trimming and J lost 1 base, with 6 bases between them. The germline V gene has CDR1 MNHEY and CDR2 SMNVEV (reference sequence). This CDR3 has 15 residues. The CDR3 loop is CASSLSRVNTGELFF. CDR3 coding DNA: TGTGCCAGCAGTTTATCCAGGGTGAACACCGGGGAGCTGTTTTTT.

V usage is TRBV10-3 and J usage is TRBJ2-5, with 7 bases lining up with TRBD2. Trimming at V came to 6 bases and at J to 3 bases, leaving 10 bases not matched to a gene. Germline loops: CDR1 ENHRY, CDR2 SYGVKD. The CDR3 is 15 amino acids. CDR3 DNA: TGTGCCATCAGCCCCGACATGGGGGGGGAAGAGACCCAGTACTTC. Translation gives CAISPDMGGEETQYF.

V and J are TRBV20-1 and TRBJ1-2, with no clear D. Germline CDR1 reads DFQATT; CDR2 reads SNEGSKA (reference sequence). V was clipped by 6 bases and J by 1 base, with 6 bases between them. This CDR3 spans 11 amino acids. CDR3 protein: CSAWGNYGYTF. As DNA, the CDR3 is TGCAGTGCGTGGGGTAACTATGGCTACACCTTC.

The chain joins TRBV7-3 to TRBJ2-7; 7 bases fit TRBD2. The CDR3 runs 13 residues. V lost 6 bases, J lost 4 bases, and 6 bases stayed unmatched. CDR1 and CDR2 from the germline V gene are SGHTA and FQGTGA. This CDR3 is CASSLTGGYEQYF. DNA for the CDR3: TGTGCCAGCAGTCTAACGGGGGGATACGAGCAGTACTTC. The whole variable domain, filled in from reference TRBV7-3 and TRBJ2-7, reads GAGVSQTPSNKVTEKGKYVELRCDPISGHTALYWYRQSLGQGPEFLIYFQGTGAADDSGLPNDRFFAVRPEGSVSTLKIQRTERGDSAVYLCASSLTGGYEQYFGPGTRLTVT.

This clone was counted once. The CDR3 protein is CASTLREGWSTEAFF. CDR3 DNA: TGTGCCAGTACCCTCAGAGAGGGTTGGAGCACTGAAGCTTTCTTT. The V call is TRBV19, the J call TRBJ1-1; D unclear. Germline V gives CDR1 LNHDA, CDR2 SQIVND (reference sequence). The V gene lost 7 bases and the J gene lost 4 bases, with 19 bases spanning the gap. The CDR3 is 15 amino acids.

CDR3 DNA: TGTGCCAGCAGCCCGGGACCGCTGTATGGCTACACCTTC. Its translation: CASSPGPLYGYTF. The V call is TRBV11-2, the J call TRBJ1-2; tentatively, D is TRBD1 (5 bases). This CDR3 contains 13 residues. Germline-derived CDR1 and CDR2 are SGHAT and FQNNGV. V was pared by 5 bases and J by 5 bases, with 12 bases between.

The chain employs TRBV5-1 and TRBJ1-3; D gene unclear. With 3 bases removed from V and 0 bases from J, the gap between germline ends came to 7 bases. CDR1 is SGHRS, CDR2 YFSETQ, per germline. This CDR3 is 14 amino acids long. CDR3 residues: CASSSATSGNTIYF. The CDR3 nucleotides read TGCGCCAGCAGCTCGGCCACCTCTGGAAACACCATATATTTT.

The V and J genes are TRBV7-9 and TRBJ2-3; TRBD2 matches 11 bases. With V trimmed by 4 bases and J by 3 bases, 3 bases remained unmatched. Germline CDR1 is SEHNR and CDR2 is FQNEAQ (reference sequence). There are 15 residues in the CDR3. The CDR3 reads CASSSGLAETDTQYF. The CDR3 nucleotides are TGTGCCAGCAGCTCGGGACTAGCGGAAACAGATACGCAGTATTTT.

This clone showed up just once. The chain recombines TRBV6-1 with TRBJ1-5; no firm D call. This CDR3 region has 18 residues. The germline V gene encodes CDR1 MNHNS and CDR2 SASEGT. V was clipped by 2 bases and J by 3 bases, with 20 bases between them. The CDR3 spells CASSEPSVGQKHNQPQHF. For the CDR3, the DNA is TGTGCCAGCAGTGAACCGTCGGTTGGGCAGAAACACAATCAGCCCCAGCATTTT.

The CDR3 sequence: CASSEAPPASGNTIYF. In DNA, the CDR3 is TGTGCCAGCAGTGAAGCCCCCCCGGCCTCTGGAAACACCATATATTTT. This sequence joins TRBV6-1 and TRBJ1-3, with D uncertain. CDR3 length: 16 residues. Germline CDR1 and CDR2: MNHNS and SASEGT. The V and J ends lost 0 bases and 0 bases respectively, with 9 bases between them.

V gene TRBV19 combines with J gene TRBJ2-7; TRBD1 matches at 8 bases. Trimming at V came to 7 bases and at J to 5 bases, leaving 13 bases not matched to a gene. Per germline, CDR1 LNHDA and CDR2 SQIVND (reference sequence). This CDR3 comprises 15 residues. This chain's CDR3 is CASTASTGARNEQYF. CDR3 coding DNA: TGTGCCAGTACCGCCTCGACAGGGGCGAGGAACGAGCAGTACTTC.

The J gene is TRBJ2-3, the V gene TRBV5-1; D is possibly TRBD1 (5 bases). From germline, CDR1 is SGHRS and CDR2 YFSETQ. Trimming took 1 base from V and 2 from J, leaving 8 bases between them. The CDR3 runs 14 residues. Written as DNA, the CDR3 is TGCGCCAGCAGCTTGCGACAGAACACAGATACGCAGTATTTT. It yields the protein CASSLRQNTDTQYF.

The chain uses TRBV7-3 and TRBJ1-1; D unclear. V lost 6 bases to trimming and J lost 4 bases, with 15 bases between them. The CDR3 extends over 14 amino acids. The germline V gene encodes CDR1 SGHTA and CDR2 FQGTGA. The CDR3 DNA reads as TGTGCCAGCAGTCGTTCGGGGTTAGGCACTGAAGCTTTCTTT. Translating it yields CASSRSGLGTEAFF. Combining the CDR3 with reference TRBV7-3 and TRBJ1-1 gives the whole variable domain GAGVSQTPSNKVTEKGKYVELRCDPISGHTALYWYRQSLGQGPEFLIYFQGTGAADDSGLPNDRFFAVRPEGSVSTLKIQRTERGDSAVYLCASSRSGLGTEAFFGQGTRLTVV.

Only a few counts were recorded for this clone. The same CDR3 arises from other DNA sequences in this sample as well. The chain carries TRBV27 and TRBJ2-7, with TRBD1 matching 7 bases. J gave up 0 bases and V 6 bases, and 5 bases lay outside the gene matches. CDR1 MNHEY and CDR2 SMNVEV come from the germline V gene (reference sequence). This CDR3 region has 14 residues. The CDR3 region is CASSGQASSYEQYF. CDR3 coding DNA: TGTGCCAGCAGCGGACAGGCCTCCTCCTACGAGCAGTACTTC.

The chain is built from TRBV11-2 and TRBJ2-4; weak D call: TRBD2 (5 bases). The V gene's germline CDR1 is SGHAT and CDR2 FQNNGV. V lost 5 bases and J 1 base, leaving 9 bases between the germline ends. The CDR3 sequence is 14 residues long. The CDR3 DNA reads TGTGCCAGCAGCGCCGAGCGGGCCAAAAACATTCAGTACTTC. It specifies CASSAERAKNIQYF.